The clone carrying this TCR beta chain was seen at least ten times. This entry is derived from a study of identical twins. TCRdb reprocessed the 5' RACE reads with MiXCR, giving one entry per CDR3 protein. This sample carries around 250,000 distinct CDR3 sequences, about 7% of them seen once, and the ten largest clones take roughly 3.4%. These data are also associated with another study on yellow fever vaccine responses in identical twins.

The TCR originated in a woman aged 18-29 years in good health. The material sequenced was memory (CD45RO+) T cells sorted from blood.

The CDR3 region has the DNA TGTGCCAGCAGCTTGAGAAGGTTTAGTGGAAACACCATATATTTT. It yields the protein CASSLRRFSGNTIYF. The rearrangement joins TRBV5-6 to TRBJ1-3; D gene uncertain. CDR3 length: 15 amino acids. Germline V gene sequence: CDR1 SGHDT, CDR2 YYEEEE. The V and J ends lost 1 base and 3 bases respectively, with 11 bases between them. Full variable domain (remainder filled in from reference TRBV5-6 and TRBJ1-3): DAGVTQSPTHLIKTRGQQVTLRCSPKSGHDTVSWYQQALGQGPQFIFQYYEEEERQRGNFPDRFSGHQFPNYSSELNVNALLLGDSALYLCASSLRRFSGNTIYFGEGSWLTVV.